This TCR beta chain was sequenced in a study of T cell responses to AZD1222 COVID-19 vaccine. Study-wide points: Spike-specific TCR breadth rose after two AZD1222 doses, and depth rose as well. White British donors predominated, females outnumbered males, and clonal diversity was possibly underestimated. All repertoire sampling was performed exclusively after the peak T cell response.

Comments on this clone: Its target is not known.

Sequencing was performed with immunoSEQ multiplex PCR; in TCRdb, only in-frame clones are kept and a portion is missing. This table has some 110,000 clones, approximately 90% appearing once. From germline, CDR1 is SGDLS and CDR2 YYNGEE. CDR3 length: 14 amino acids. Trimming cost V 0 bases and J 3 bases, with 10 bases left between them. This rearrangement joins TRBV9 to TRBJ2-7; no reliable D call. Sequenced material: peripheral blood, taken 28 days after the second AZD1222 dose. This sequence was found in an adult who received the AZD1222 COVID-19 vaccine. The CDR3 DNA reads TGTGCCAGCAGCGTAGAAGTGGCGAGCTACGAGCAGTACTTC. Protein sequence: CASSVEVASYEQYF.